The source of this TCR beta chain is a study of T-cell memory formation after mild COVID-19. Findings of the study overall: Clonal second-wave expansions that peaked on day 37 had unconfirmed SARS-CoV-2 specificity.

This clonotype was picked up a small number of times. Its target is unknown. TCRdb itself ran the 5' RACE reads through MiXCR, one entry per CDR3 protein. The sample holds under 250,000 distinct CDR3 sequences, 15% seen once. Deletions cut 6 bases from V and 0 bases from J, with 12 bases between. This CDR3 has 15 amino acids. The germline V gene has CDR1 DFQATT and CDR2 SNEGSKA (reference sequence). This clonotype was obtained from an adult woman who had mild COVID-19 (a few samples of this study predate the infection). Cell type and time point are not known. The chain recombines TRBV20-1 with TRBJ1-6; D not certain. The sample consisted of PBMCs or a T cell subset sorted from them (not recorded which). The CDR3 here is CSANGPPSYNSPLHF. CDR3 DNA: TGCAGTGCCAACGGTCCACCCTCCTATAATTCACCCCTCCACTTT.